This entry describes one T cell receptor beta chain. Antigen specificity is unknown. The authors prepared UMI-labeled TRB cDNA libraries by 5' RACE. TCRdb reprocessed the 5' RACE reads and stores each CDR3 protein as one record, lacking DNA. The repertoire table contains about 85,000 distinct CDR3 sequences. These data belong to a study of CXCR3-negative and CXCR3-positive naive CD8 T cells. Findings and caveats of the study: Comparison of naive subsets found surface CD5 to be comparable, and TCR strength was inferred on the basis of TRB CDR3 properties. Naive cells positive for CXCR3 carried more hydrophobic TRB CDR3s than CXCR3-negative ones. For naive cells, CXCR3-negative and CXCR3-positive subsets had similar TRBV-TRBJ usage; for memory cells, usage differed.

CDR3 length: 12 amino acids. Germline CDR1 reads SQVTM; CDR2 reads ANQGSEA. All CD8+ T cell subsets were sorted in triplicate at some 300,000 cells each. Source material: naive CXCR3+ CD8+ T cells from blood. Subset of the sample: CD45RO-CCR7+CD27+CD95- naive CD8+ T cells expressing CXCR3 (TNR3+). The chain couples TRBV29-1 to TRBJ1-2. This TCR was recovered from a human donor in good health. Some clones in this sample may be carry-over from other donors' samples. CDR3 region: CSVRALNYGYTF.